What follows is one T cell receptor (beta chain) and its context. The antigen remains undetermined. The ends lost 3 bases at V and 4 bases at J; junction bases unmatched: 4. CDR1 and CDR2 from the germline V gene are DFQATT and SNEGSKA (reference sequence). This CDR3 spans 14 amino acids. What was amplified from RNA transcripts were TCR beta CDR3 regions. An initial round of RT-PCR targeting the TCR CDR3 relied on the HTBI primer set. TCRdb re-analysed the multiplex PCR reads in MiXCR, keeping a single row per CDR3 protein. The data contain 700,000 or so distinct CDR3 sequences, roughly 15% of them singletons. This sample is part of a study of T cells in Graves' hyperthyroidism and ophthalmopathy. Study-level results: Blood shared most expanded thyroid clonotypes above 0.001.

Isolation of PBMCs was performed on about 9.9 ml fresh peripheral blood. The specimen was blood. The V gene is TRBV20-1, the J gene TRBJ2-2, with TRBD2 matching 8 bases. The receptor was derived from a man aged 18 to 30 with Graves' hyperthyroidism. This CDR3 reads CSARALAGTGELFF. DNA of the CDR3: TGCAGTGCTAGGGCCCTAGCGGGCACCGGGGAGCTGTTTTTT.